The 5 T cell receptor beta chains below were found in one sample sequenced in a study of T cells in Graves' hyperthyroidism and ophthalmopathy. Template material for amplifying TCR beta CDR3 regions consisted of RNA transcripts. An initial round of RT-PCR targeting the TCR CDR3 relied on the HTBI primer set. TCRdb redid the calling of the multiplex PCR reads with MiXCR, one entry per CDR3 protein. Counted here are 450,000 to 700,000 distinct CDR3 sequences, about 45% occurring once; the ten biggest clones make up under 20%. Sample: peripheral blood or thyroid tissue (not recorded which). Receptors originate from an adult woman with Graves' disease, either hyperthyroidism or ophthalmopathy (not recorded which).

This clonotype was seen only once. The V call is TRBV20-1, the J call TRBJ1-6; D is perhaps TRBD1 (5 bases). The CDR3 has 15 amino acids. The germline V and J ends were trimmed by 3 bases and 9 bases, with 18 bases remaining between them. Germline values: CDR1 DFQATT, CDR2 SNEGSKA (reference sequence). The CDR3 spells CSASQGSTEASPLHF. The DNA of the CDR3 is TGCAGTGCTAGTCAGGGTTCCACTGAAGCTTCACCCCTCCACTTT.

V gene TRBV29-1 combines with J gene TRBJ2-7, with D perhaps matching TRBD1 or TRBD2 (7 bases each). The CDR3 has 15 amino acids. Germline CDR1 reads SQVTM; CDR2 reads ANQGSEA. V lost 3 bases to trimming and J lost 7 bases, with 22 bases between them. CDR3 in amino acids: CSVETSGTADGEQYF. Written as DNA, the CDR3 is TGCAGCGTTGAGACAAGCGGGACAGCCGATGGTGAGCAGTACTTC.

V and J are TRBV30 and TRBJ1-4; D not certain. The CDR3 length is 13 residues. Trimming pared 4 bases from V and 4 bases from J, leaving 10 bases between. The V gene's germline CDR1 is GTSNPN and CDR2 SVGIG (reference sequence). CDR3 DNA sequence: TGTGCCTGGACCGGAACCTTTAATGAAAAACTGTTTTTT. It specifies CAWTGTFNEKLFF.

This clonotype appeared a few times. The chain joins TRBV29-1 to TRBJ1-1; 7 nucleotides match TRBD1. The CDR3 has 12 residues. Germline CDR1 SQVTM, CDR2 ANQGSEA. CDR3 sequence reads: CSGRQGGTEAFF. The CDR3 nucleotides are TGCAGTGGGCGACAGGGAGGCACTGAAGCTTTCTTT.

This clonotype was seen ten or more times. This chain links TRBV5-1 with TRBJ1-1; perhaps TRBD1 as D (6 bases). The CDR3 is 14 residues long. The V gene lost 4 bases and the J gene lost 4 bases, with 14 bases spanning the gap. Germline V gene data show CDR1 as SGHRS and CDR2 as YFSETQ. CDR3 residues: CASSPDTGTTEAFF. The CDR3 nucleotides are TGCGCCAGCAGCCCGGACACAGGGACCACTGAAGCTTTCTTT. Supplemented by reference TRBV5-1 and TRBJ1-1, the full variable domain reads KAGVTQTPRYLIKTRGQQVTLSCSPISGHRSVSWYQQTPGQGLQFLFEYFSETQRNKGNFPGRFSGRQFSNSRSEMNVSTLELGDSALYLCASSPDTGTTEAFFGQGTRLTVV.